Each of the 14 T cell receptor beta chains below was sequenced from the same sample in a study of cytomegalovirus exposure and HLA in healthy donors. Profiling relied on immunoSEQ multiplex PCR, and the TCRdb table lists in-frame clones only, not all of them. Of about 73,000 clones in the sample, approximately 95% are singletons; the top ten hold less than 3.5%. The material sequenced was PBMCs. The receptors were gathered from a young man in good health and CMV-seronegative.

This clone occurred once. The chain has TRBV27 and TRBJ2-2; TRBD1 agrees at 7 bases. The CDR3 sequence is 17 residues long. V trimming: 3 bases; J trimming: 3 bases; junction bases outside the gene matches: 10. Germline-derived CDR1 and CDR2 are MNHEY and SMNVEV (reference sequence). The CDR3 is CASSLQTGAADTGELFF. For the CDR3, the DNA is TGTGCCAGCAGTTTGCAAACAGGGGCAGCCGACACCGGGGAGCTGTTTTTT.

The chain employs TRBV4-3 and TRBJ1-2; TRBD1 matches at 7 bases. Trimming cost V 0 bases and J 8 bases; bases outside gene matches: 9. This CDR3 contains 15 residues. Germline V gene lookup returns CDR1 LGHNA and CDR2 YSLEER. CDR3: CASSQDRWDSQGYTF. CDR3 in DNA: TGCGCCAGCAGCCAAGATCGTTGGGACAGTCAAGGCTACACCTTC.

CDR3: CASSQVLRGNTEAFF. The DNA of the CDR3 is TGCGCCAGCAGCCAAGTTCTTAGGGGGAACACTGAAGCTTTCTTT. The chain uses TRBV4-1 and TRBJ1-1; a weak D match, TRBD1 (5 bases). The germline V gene encodes CDR1 MGHRA and CDR2 YSYEKL. This CDR3 is built from 15 residues. V was clipped by 1 base and J by 1 base, with 10 bases between them.

This sequence joins TRBV30 and TRBJ2-3; a possible D gene is TRBD2 (6 bases). The CDR3 sequence is 14 residues long. The V gene's germline CDR1 is GTSNPN and CDR2 SVGIG (reference sequence). The germline V and J ends were trimmed by 5 bases and 2 bases, with 14 bases remaining between them. CDR3 bases: TGTGCCTGGGCCCTCGGGGGAGTCACAGATACGCAGTATTTT. It specifies CAWALGGVTDTQYF.

The gene calls are TRBV6-6 and TRBJ2-1; 8 positions match TRBD1. This CDR3 is built from 15 residues. CDR1 and CDR2 (germline): MNHNY, SVGAGI (reference sequence). V shed 5 bases and J 8 bases; nucleotides not matched to a gene: 11. As DNA, the CDR3 is TGTGCCAGCAGTCACGGGGGCAGGGGGCCCGATGAGCAGTTCTTC. Amino acids: CASSHGGRGPDEQFF.

The chain combines TRBV5-4 with TRBJ1-1, with D uncertain. This CDR3 contains 16 residues. The V end was cut by 4 bases, the J end by 1 base, with 17 bases between. Germline CDR1 SGHNT, CDR2 YYREEE (reference sequence). The CDR3 here is CASSRPGPEGNTEAFF. In nucleotides, the CDR3 is TGTGCCAGCAGCCGACCGGGCCCCGAGGGGAACACTGAAGCTTTCTTT.

This chain uses TRBV5-4 with TRBJ1-1, with 9 bases matching TRBD1. In germline, CDR1 is SGHNT, CDR2 YYREEE (reference sequence). The CDR3 runs 16 residues. The V segment lost 4 bases and the J segment 0 bases; nucleotides outside the gene matches: 7. This CDR3 is CASSILTGGLNTEAFF. In DNA, the CDR3 is TGTGCCAGCAGCATCCTGACAGGGGGATTGAACACTGAAGCTTTCTTT.

This sequence joins TRBV9 and TRBJ2-2; D is perhaps TRBD1 (6 bases). The CDR3 loop spans 17 amino acids. The ends were cut back, 0 bases at V and 1 base at J, with 13 bases in the middle. Germline CDR1 SGDLS, CDR2 YYNGEE. CDR3 DNA: TGTGCCAGCAGCGTAGGACAAAGGACAGTGAACACCGGGGAGCTGTTTTTT. As protein: CASSVGQRTVNTGELFF.

DNA for the CDR3: TGCGCCAGCAGCTTGGCCGGGGGACAGGGGGCGCAGGGCTACACCTTC. Protein sequence: CASSLAGGQGAQGYTF. The chain joins TRBV5-1 to TRBJ1-2, with 12 bases aligning to TRBD1. The CDR3 is 16 amino acids. J gave up 8 bases and V 0 bases, and 8 bases lay outside the gene matches. Germline CDR1 reads SGHRS; CDR2 reads YFSETQ.

The rearrangement joins TRBV19 to TRBJ2-2; 10 nucleotides agree with TRBD1. CDR1 is LNHDA, CDR2 SQIVND, per germline (reference sequence). With V trimmed by 5 bases and J by 7 bases, 7 bases remained unmatched. The CDR3 covers 15 residues. The CDR3 sequence: CASSVPTGGIGELFF. DNA of the CDR3: TGTGCCAGTAGTGTTCCGACAGGGGGCATCGGGGAGCTGTTTTTT.

V is TRBV6-1 and J is TRBJ2-7; possible D gene TRBD1, 6 bases. CDR1 is MNHNS, CDR2 SASEGT, per germline. The V end was cut by 6 bases, the J end by 1 base, with 7 bases between. The CDR3 has 12 amino acids. As DNA, the CDR3 is TGTGCCAGCAGAGGACAGTCCTACGAGCAGTACTTC. Translating gives CASRGQSYEQYF.

The rearrangement uses TRBV7-9 and TRBJ1-2; tentative D call: TRBD1 (5 bases). Trimming left V 1 base short and J 0 bases short, with 9 bases between. The CDR3 extends over 15 amino acids. Germline CDR1 SEHNR, CDR2 FQNEAQ (reference sequence). CDR3 DNA sequence: TGTGCCAGCAGCTTAGATGGGGCATCTAACTATGGCTACACCTTC. This translates into CASSLDGASNYGYTF.

This chain links TRBV5-1 with TRBJ2-7; 9 bases line up with TRBD1. The germline V gene encodes CDR1 SGHRS and CDR2 YFSETQ. With V trimmed by 3 bases and J by 4 bases, 8 bases remained unmatched. The CDR3 sequence is 15 residues long. The chain's CDR3 is CASSSRTGVRYEQYF. CDR3 nucleotides: TGCGCCAGCAGCTCCCGGACAGGGGTGAGGTACGAGCAGTACTTC.

This chain joins TRBV11-2 and TRBJ2-7, with TRBD1 as a possible D gene (5 bases). The V gene lost 5 bases and the J gene lost 0 bases, with 8 bases spanning the gap. The CDR3 spans 13 residues. Germline V gene data show CDR1 as SGHAT and CDR2 as FQNNGV. Written as DNA, the CDR3 is TGTGCCAGCAGCCCCGACAGCTCCTACGAGCAGTACTTC. Translated, it gives CASSPDSSYEQYF.